The 9 T cell receptor beta chains given below trace back to one sample, sequenced in a study of CD8 T cells in ankylosing spondylitis. TCRdb fed the 5' RACE reads into MiXCR, producing one record per CDR3 protein. The sample shows around 320,000 distinct CDR3 sequences, more than 20% of them seen only once. Sample: blood, either unsorted or a sorted T cell fraction (not recorded which). The receptors here all came from a female donor with ankylosing spondylitis or in good health (not recorded which).

This chain links TRBV5-1 with TRBJ2-1; the match to TRBD2 covers 7 bases. V shed 4 bases, J shed 4 bases, and the junction held 8 bases outside the gene matches. The CDR3 is made up of 15 amino acids. The germline CDR1 and CDR2 sequences are SGHRS and YFSETQ. DNA of the CDR3: TGCGCCAGCAGCACCTTAAGCGGGACTTACAATGAGCAGTTCTTC. Residues: CASSTLSGTYNEQFF.

This chain uses TRBV7-2 with TRBJ2-3, with a weak D call TRBD1 (6 bases). V was pared by 2 bases and J by 2 bases, with 14 bases between. Per germline, CDR1 SGHTA and CDR2 FQGNSA. The CDR3 has 16 residues. The CDR3 DNA sequence: TGTGCCAGCAGCTTATGGGGGCGGCTCACCACAGATACGCAGTATTTT. Its protein product is CASSLWGRLTTDTQYF.

This chain links TRBV29-1 with TRBJ2-1; D is uncertain. Per the germline V gene, CDR1 is SQVTM and CDR2 is ANQGSEA. CDR3 length equals 12 residues. Trimming pared 7 bases from V and 1 base from J, leaving 8 bases between. CDR3 protein: CSAQDSYNEQFF. The CDR3, as DNA: TGCAGCGCCCAGGATTCCTACAATGAGCAGTTCTTC.

This sequence joins TRBV5-1 and TRBJ2-7, with D perhaps matching TRBD1 (6 bases). The CDR3 runs 14 residues. Per the germline V gene, CDR1 is SGHRS and CDR2 is YFSETQ. V gave up 1 base and J gave up 2 bases, with 10 bases separating them. The CDR3 protein is CASSLTGFPYEQYF. CDR3 coding DNA: TGCGCCAGCAGCTTGACAGGGTTCCCCTACGAGCAGTACTTC.

This clonotype was seen only a few times. The chain has TRBV12-3 or TRBV12-4 and TRBJ2-1; 10 nucleotides match TRBD2. This CDR3 comprises 13 residues. Unmatched junction bases numbered 4, after V lost 6 bases and J lost 8 bases. CDR3 in DNA: TGTGCCAGCAGGCGAGCGGGAGGGGATGAGCAGTTCTTC. The encoded protein is CASRRAGGDEQFF.

A few counts support this clonotype. The V call is TRBV19, the J call TRBJ1-5; TRBD1 matches at 7 bases. CDR3 length equals 14 residues. Per germline, CDR1 LNHDA and CDR2 SQIVND (reference sequence). V was pared by 3 bases and J by 3 bases, with 2 bases of the junction left unmatched. The CDR3 sequence: CASSMTGNNQPQHF. DNA for the CDR3: TGTGCCAGTAGTATGACAGGGAACAATCAGCCCCAGCATTTT. Full variable domain (missing parts from reference TRBV19 and TRBJ1-5): DGGITQSPKYLFRKEGQNVTLSCEQNLNHDAMYWYRQDPGQGLRLIYYSQIVNDFQKGDIAEGYSVSREKKESFPLTVTSAQKNPTAFYLCASSMTGNNQPQHFGDGTRLSIL.

This clonotype has just a few counts. The rearrangement uses TRBV24-1 and TRBJ2-1, with no clear D. V was pared by 4 bases and J by 0 bases, with 15 bases between. This CDR3 has 17 amino acids. Germline V CDR1 and CDR2: KGHDR, SFDVKD. As DNA, the CDR3 is TGTGCCACCAGTGACTCGGACCTAAAGAACTCCTACAATGAGCAGTTCTTC. Translated, it gives CATSDSDLKNSYNEQFF.

The J gene is TRBJ2-3, the V gene TRBV5-1; 7 nucleotides agree with TRBD2. J lost 6 bases, V lost 4 bases, and 14 bases had no gene match. The germline CDR1 and CDR2 sequences are SGHRS and YFSETQ. The CDR3 totals 16 residues. CDR3 nucleotides: TGCGCCAGCAGCCCTAAGCGGGATCATAGGAGGGATACGCAGTATTTT. Translating it yields CASSPKRDHRRDTQYF.

There are a few counts of this clonotype. This CDR3 is CSAIRGVGGQPQHF. CDR3 DNA sequence: TGCAGTGCTATCCGTGGTGTGGGCGGACAGCCCCAGCATTTT. V gene TRBV20-1 combines with J gene TRBJ1-5; no definite D call. Looked up from germline, CDR1 is DFQATT and CDR2 is SNEGSKA (reference sequence). V was pared by 4 bases and J by 7 bases, with 17 bases between. CDR3 length: 14 amino acids.